Listed below are T cell receptor beta chains from one sample, sequenced in a study of T cell responses to AZD1222 COVID-19 vaccine. Clones were read by immunoSEQ multiplex PCR, and TCRdb kept only the in-frame ones, dropping some. The sample carries about 54,000 clones, roughly 90% recorded once. Sequencing was performed on peripheral blood, taken 28 days after the second AZD1222 dose. These receptors all come from an adult who received the AZD1222 COVID-19 vaccine. Each CDR3 is given with its conserved first and last residue. The D gene is left open where the match is weak. Size is stated for part of the rows, as once, few or many counts, or as a class when the clone is expanded.

D gene: NA; clone size: NA; V gene: TRBV2; J gene: TRBJ2-3; CDR3 DNA: TGTGCCAGCAGTGACTTGGTAGCCGCAGATACGCAGTATTTT; CDR3 protein: CASSDLVAADTQYF
D gene: NA; clone size: NA; V gene: TRBV6-5; J gene: TRBJ2-7; CDR3 DNA: TGTGCCAGCAGCCCCGGAGTGAACGAGCAGTACTTC; CDR3 protein: CASSPGVNEQYF
D gene: TRBD2; clone size: NA; V gene: TRBV14; J gene: TRBJ2-6; CDR3 DNA: TGTGCCAGCAGCCAAGAAACTAGCGGGAGCTTAAAATCTGGGGCCAACGTCCTGACTTTC; CDR3 protein: CASSQETSGSLKSGANVLTF
D gene: NA; clone size: NA; V gene: TRBV7-2; J gene: TRBJ1-4; CDR3 DNA: TGTGCCAGCAGCCCGGACCCGCGGGCCGCAACTAATGAAAAACTGTTTTTT; CDR3 protein: CASSPDPRAATNEKLFF
D gene: TRBD1; clone size: NA; V gene: TRBV6-6; J gene: TRBJ2-6; CDR3 DNA: TGTGCCAGCAGTCTTAAACGAGGGACAGGGTCCGCGCCCTCTGGGGCCAACGTCCTGACTTTC; CDR3 protein: CASSLKRGTGSAPSGANVLTF
D gene: NA; clone size: NA; V gene: TRBV1; J gene: TRBJ2-3; CDR3 DNA: TGCACCAGCAGCCAAGAGAGGTGGGATCGGGGGACAGATACGCAGTATTTT; CDR3 protein: CTSSQERWDRGTDTQYF
D gene: NA; clone size: NA; V gene: TRBV9; J gene: TRBJ1-2; CDR3 DNA: TGTGCCAGCAGCCCCTCCCCAGTGAACTATGGCTACACCTTC; CDR3 protein: CASSPSPVNYGYTF
D gene: NA; clone size: NA; V gene: TRBV14; J gene: TRBJ1-3; CDR3 DNA: TGTGCCAGCAGCCCCCCGGGTAACTCTGGAAACACCATATATTTT; CDR3 protein: CASSPPGNSGNTIYF
D gene: NA; clone size: NA; V gene: TRBV5-6; J gene: TRBJ2-4; CDR3 DNA: TGTGCCAGCAGCTGGATTTCGGCCAAAAACATTCAGTACTTC; CDR3 protein: CASSWISAKNIQYF
D gene: NA; clone size: NA; V gene: TRBV3-1/TRBV3-2; J gene: TRBJ1-6; CDR3 DNA: TGTGCCAGCAGCCAATCTAATTCTGCACCCCTCCACTTT; CDR3 protein: CASSQSNSAPLHF
D gene: TRBD1; clone size: NA; V gene: TRBV28; J gene: TRBJ1-4; CDR3 DNA: TGTGCCAGCAGTCCCCAGGGGGCTGGGGAAAAACTGTTTTTT; CDR3 protein: CASSPQGAGEKLFF
D gene: TRBD1; clone size: NA; V gene: TRBV5-1; J gene: TRBJ2-3; CDR3 DNA: TGCGCCAGCAGCTTGGAGGACAGGGCAGGCACAGATACGCAGTATTTT; CDR3 protein: CASSLEDRAGTDTQYF
D gene: TRBD2; clone size: NA; V gene: TRBV19; J gene: TRBJ2-1; CDR3 DNA: TGTGCCAGTAGTATAGTCGGTAGCGGGAGGGTGCGGAATGAGCAGTTCTTC; CDR3 protein: CASSIVGSGRVRNEQFF
D gene: NA; clone size: once; V gene: TRBV10-3; J gene: TRBJ2-3; CDR3 DNA: TGTGCCACCGACGGGACCGGGGATACGCAGTATTTT; CDR3 protein: CATDGTGDTQYF
D gene: TRBD1; clone size: once; V gene: TRBV9; J gene: TRBJ2-7; CDR3 DNA: TGTGCCAGCAGCGAAACCGGGACAGGTCCCTACGAGCAGTACTTC; CDR3 protein: CASSETGTGPYEQYF
D gene: TRBD1; clone size: NA; V gene: TRBV18; J gene: TRBJ1-1; CDR3 DNA: TGTGCCAGCTCACCGGGGACAGGATCTCCCCAAAACACTGAAGCTTTCTTT; CDR3 protein: CASSPGTGSPQNTEAFF
D gene: NA; clone size: NA; V gene: TRBV13; J gene: TRBJ1-4; CDR3 DNA: TGTGCCAGCAGCTTAGGAGGCCCAGGCCATAATGAAAAACTGTTTTTT; CDR3 protein: CASSLGGPGHNEKLFF
D gene: NA; clone size: NA; V gene: TRBV7-2; J gene: TRBJ2-7; CDR3 DNA: TGTGCCAGCAGCTTAGGCGGCTTGCACTACGAGCAGTACTTC; CDR3 protein: CASSLGGLHYEQYF
D gene: NA; clone size: few; V gene: TRBV5-1; J gene: TRBJ2-3; CDR3 DNA: TGCGCCAGCAGTCCTGGGAGCGCCGTAGATACGCAGTATTTT; CDR3 protein: CASSPGSAVDTQYF
D gene: TRBD2; clone size: NA; V gene: TRBV29-1; J gene: TRBJ2-2; CDR3 DNA: TGCAGCGTTGCCCCCCCCGGGGGGACCGGGGAGCTGTTTTTT; CDR3 protein: CSVAPPGGTGELFF
D gene: TRBD1; clone size: once; V gene: TRBV5-7; J gene: TRBJ1-5; CDR3 DNA: TGTGCCAGCAGTAGCCACCATGGACAGGATTATCAGCCCCAGCATTTT; CDR3 protein: CASSSHHGQDYQPQHF
D gene: NA; clone size: NA; V gene: TRBV6-2/TRBV6-3; J gene: TRBJ2-5; CDR3 DNA: TGTGCCAGCAGGCCTAGGGGGGCCGAAGAGACCCAGTACTTC; CDR3 protein: CASRPRGAEETQYF
D gene: TRBD1; clone size: NA; V gene: TRBV29-1; J gene: TRBJ2-3; CDR3 DNA: TGCAGCGTTGGGACAGGGATAACAGATACGCAGTATTTT; CDR3 protein: CSVGTGITDTQYF
D gene: TRBD2; clone size: few; V gene: TRBV27; J gene: TRBJ2-7; CDR3 DNA: TGTGCCAGCAGTTTATCGAGACTAGCGGATGAGCAGTACTTC; CDR3 protein: CASSLSRLADEQYF
D gene: TRBD2; clone size: NA; V gene: TRBV27; J gene: TRBJ2-1; CDR3 DNA: TGTGCCAGCAGTTTATATCGGCTAGCGGCCAATGAGCAGTTCTTC; CDR3 protein: CASSLYRLAANEQFF
D gene: NA; clone size: NA; V gene: TRBV7-3; J gene: TRBJ2-5; CDR3 DNA: TGTGCCAGCAGCCAACAGGGTGGTGGACAAGAGACCCAGTACTTC; CDR3 protein: CASSQQGGGQETQYF
D gene: NA; clone size: NA; V gene: TRBV6-4; J gene: TRBJ1-2; CDR3 DNA: TGTGCCAGCAGTGACTCGCGGGGATCAGGAGGCTACACCTTC; CDR3 protein: CASSDSRGSGGYTF